A single sample is the source of the 32 T cell receptor beta chains below, sequenced in a study of blood T cell repertoires in COVID-19 (dated by TCRdb to 2020 to 2021). The library was produced with the immunoSEQ multiplex PCR assay. Not all clones reach the TCRdb copy of this immuneACCESS table, which keeps in-frame sequences only. Checked studies attribute under half of the gap to unresolved V genes and leave the rest unexplained. This sample is represented by under 300,000 clones; roughly 86% of them were singletons. The ten largest account for approximately 13% of the sample. The source material was peripheral blood. The receptors here all came from an elderly man with acute or convalescent COVID-19.

The CDR3 DNA reads TGTGCCAGCGGAACTGCCGCGAGGAATGAAAAACTGTTTTTT. This gives the protein CASGTAARNEKLFF. The chain recombines TRBV6-5 with TRBJ1-4; D not resolved. This CDR3 has 14 residues. Per germline, CDR1 MNHEY and CDR2 SVGAGI. V was trimmed by 8 bases and J by 5 bases, leaving 15 bases between them.

The chain is built from TRBV3-1 (or the pseudogene TRBV3-2) and TRBJ1-1; D is perhaps TRBD1 (6 bases). Trimming took 4 bases from V and 1 from J, leaving 10 bases between them. Germline CDR1 is LGHDT and CDR2 is YNNKEL (reference sequence). This CDR3 is built from 14 residues. CDR3 in amino acids: CASSPGQPNTEAFF. The CDR3 bases are TGTGCCAGCAGCCCAGGACAGCCGAACACTGAAGCTTTCTTT.

The chain has TRBV12-3 or TRBV12-4 and TRBJ2-2, with TRBD1 matching over 7 bases. This CDR3 is built from 13 residues. Trimming at V came to 4 bases and at J to 7 bases, leaving 3 bases not matched to a gene. CDR3 protein: CASSSQGFGELFF. In DNA, the CDR3 is TGTGCCAGCAGTTCACAGGGGTTCGGGGAGCTGTTTTTT.

CDR3 protein: CASSFRDRSYEQYF. The CDR3 DNA reads as TGTGCCAGCAGCTTCAGGGACAGGTCCTACGAGCAGTACTTC. The chain uses TRBV11-2 and TRBJ2-7; 8 bases fit TRBD1. V dropped 3 bases and J dropped 1; count of bases not matched to a gene: 2. Germline CDR1 and CDR2: SGHAT and FQNNGV. The CDR3 consists of 14 residues. Variable domain in full (rest from reference TRBV11-2 and TRBJ2-7): EAGVAQSPRYKIIEKRQSVAFWCNPISGHATLYWYQQILGQGPKLLIQFQNNGVVDDSQLPKDRFSAERLKGVDSTLKIQPAKLEDSAVYLCASSFRDRSYEQYFGPGTRLTVT.

The chain joins TRBV27 to TRBJ2-7; 8 bases align to TRBD2. CDR1 MNHEY and CDR2 SMNVEV come from the germline V gene (reference sequence). The CDR3 length is 16 residues. The trim removed 5 bases at V and 0 bases at J, leaving 9 bases unmatched. CDR3 amino acids: CASSKTGREGSYEQYF. The CDR3 nucleotides read TGTGCCAGCAGTAAAACGGGACGGGAGGGCTCCTACGAGCAGTACTTC.

In this sample, this clone turned up once. This chain uses TRBV19 with TRBJ2-1, with 11 bases that match TRBD2. CDR3 length equals 15 residues. After removal of 5 bases from V and 2 bases from J, the junction contained 2 bases not matched to a gene. Germline CDR1 LNHDA, CDR2 SQIVND (reference sequence). CDR3 region: CASSLLAGAYNEQFF. The CDR3 region has the DNA TGTGCCAGTAGTCTACTAGCGGGGGCCTACAATGAGCAGTTCTTC.

The chain links TRBV6-5 to TRBJ2-3; D may be TRBD2 (6 bases). The CDR3 spans 14 residues. V was trimmed by 10 bases and J by 2 bases, leaving 16 bases between them. In germline, CDR1 is MNHEY, CDR2 SVGAGI. The CDR3 DNA follows: TGTGCCACTCGGGACTTCCCGTCCACAGATACGCAGTATTTT. It specifies CATRDFPSTDTQYF.

This chain joins TRBV28 and TRBJ2-7; D is unclear. Germline assignment: CDR1 MDHEN and CDR2 SYDVKM. There are 12 residues in the CDR3. V shed 3 bases and J shed 6 bases, with 9 bases lying between them. The CDR3 coding sequence is TGTGCCAGCAGTTTGCCGGGTGGCGAGCAGTACTTC. Amino acid sequence: CASSLPGGEQYF. The entire variable domain, with the rest obtained from reference TRBV28 and TRBJ2-7, is as follows: DVKVTQSSRYLVKRTGEKVFLECVQDMDHENMFWYRQDPGLGLRLIYFSYDVKMKEKGDIPEGYSVSREKKERFSLILESASTNQTSMYLCASSLPGGEQYFGPGTRLTVT.

V and J are TRBV24-1 and TRBJ1-3; D unclear. The CDR3 sequence is 15 residues long. Germline values: CDR1 KGHDR, CDR2 SFDVKD. V was cut by 5 bases and J by 0 bases, with 10 bases left in between. The CDR3 here is CATSAHGSSGNTIYF. CDR3 in DNA: TGTGCCACCAGTGCCCACGGGAGCTCTGGAAACACCATATATTTT.

This rearrangement joins TRBV15 to TRBJ2-7; 13 bases line up with TRBD2. Germline CDR1 LNHNV, CDR2 YYDKDF (reference sequence). V shed 5 bases, J shed 6 bases, and the junction held 10 bases outside the gene matches. CDR3 size: 16 residues. The CDR3 here is CATSLAGGTSGTEQYF. For the CDR3, the DNA is TGTGCCACCAGCCTTGCTGGTGGGACTAGCGGGACCGAGCAGTACTTC.

This chain uses TRBV4-1 with TRBJ2-1, with a possible D match to TRBD2 (6 bases). Germline V CDR1 and CDR2: MGHRA, YSYEKL. There are 18 residues in the CDR3. The germline V and J ends were trimmed by 0 bases and 2 bases, with 17 bases remaining between them. The CDR3 loop reads CASSQESLAGSPYNEQFF. CDR3 nucleotide sequence: TGCGCCAGCAGCCAAGAATCGTTGGCGGGATCCCCCTACAATGAGCAGTTCTTC.

This clone was detected only a few times. The chain couples TRBV2 to TRBJ2-3, with 7 bases fitting TRBD2. Germline V gene lookup returns CDR1 SNHLY and CDR2 FYNNEI. CDR3 size: 16 residues. The ends lost 4 bases at V and 3 bases at J; junction bases unmatched: 10. The chain's CDR3 is CASSAAGAALTDTQYF. The DNA for the CDR3 is TGTGCCAGCAGTGCGGCGGGAGCGGCGTTGACAGATACGCAGTATTTT.

The rearrangement links TRBV7-2 to TRBJ1-5, with D uncertain. V was shortened by 4 bases and J by 3 bases, with 13 bases between the two germline ends. CDR1 and CDR2 from the germline V gene are SGHTA and FQGNSA. The CDR3 is made up of 15 amino acids. The CDR3 loop reads CASSYPGGDNQPQHF. CDR3 nucleotides: TGTGCCAGCAGCTACCCCGGCGGTGACAATCAGCCCCAGCATTTT.

The chain has TRBV5-1 and TRBJ2-6, with D perhaps matching TRBD1 (6 bases). The length of the CDR3 is 16 residues. The germline V gene has CDR1 SGHRS and CDR2 YFSETQ. Trimming shortened V by 2 bases and J by 2 bases, and 11 bases separated the two germline ends. The CDR3 loop is CASSFTGTPGANVLTF. CDR3 in DNA: TGCGCCAGCAGCTTTACCGGGACACCTGGGGCCAACGTCCTGACTTTC.

The chain couples TRBV5-4 to TRBJ2-2, with 9 bases that match TRBD1. CDR1 is SGHNT and CDR2 is YYREEE in the germline V gene (reference sequence). The length of the CDR3 is 16 residues. The V and J ends lost 5 bases and 4 bases, in that order; junction bases with no gene match: 9. This CDR3 is CASSPPRTGVTGELFF. DNA for the CDR3: TGTGCCAGCAGTCCTCCCCGGACAGGGGTCACCGGGGAGCTGTTTTTT.

V usage is TRBV27 and J usage is TRBJ1-2, with D perhaps matching TRBD1 (5 bases). Trimming pared 3 bases from V and 3 bases from J, leaving 11 bases between. This CDR3 contains 14 residues. Germline V gene sequence: CDR1 MNHEY, CDR2 SMNVEV (reference sequence). The CDR3 sequence: CASSLGRAYYGYTF. In DNA form, the CDR3 reads TGTGCCAGCAGTTTGGGCAGGGCCTACTATGGCTACACCTTC.

DNA for the CDR3: TGTGCCAGCCGCCCCGGGGGGACGGTGCCAGATACGCAGTATTTT. This codes for CASRPGGTVPDTQYF. The chain employs TRBV27 and TRBJ2-3; TRBD2 matches 7 bases. CDR1 is MNHEY and CDR2 is SMNVEV in the germline V gene (reference sequence). The CDR3 sequence is 15 residues long. V trimming: 8 bases; J trimming: 4 bases; junction bases outside the gene matches: 12.

The rearrangement links TRBV21-1 to TRBJ1-2; the table's D call of TRBD1 was not tested on the DNA. TRBV21-1 is labeled a pseudogene. CDR3 length: 16 residues. The CDR3 spells CASSKARGHGEPFYTF. The CDR3 DNA sequence: TGTGCCAGCAGCAAAGCTCGTGGGCACGGCGAACCCTTCTACACCTTC.

This chain connects TRBV18 to TRBJ1-5; 7 nucleotides align to TRBD1. V gave up 9 bases and J gave up 3 bases; unmatched junction bases: 5. This CDR3 is built from 13 residues. The germline V gene has CDR1 KGHSH and CDR2 LQKENI. The CDR3 DNA reads TGTGCCAGTTCCGACAGGGACAATCAGCCCCAGCATTTT. It yields the protein CASSDRDNQPQHF.

This chain joins TRBV3-1 (or the pseudogene TRBV3-2) and TRBJ2-1; maybe TRBD1 (5 bases). Trimming took 4 bases from V and 0 from J, leaving 13 bases between them. This CDR3 region has 16 residues. From germline, CDR1 is LGHDT and CDR2 YNNKEL (reference sequence). The CDR3 sequence: CASSPRQSSSYNEQFF. DNA for the CDR3: TGTGCCAGCAGCCCCCGACAGTCAAGCTCCTACAATGAGCAGTTCTTC.

The chain recombines TRBV3-1 (or the pseudogene TRBV3-2) with TRBJ1-2; TRBD1 matches 9 bases. Losses at the gene ends were 3 bases for V and 6 bases for J; bases not matched to a gene: 14. Germline V gene sequence: CDR1 LGHDT, CDR2 YNNKEL (reference sequence). The CDR3 contains 17 residues. The CDR3 reads CASSQWSPKDRGDGYTF. The CDR3 DNA is TGTGCCAGCAGCCAGTGGTCCCCCAAGGACAGGGGTGATGGCTACACCTTC.

DNA for the CDR3: TGTGCCAGCTCAGACTCGGGACTTAAGAATGAAAAACTGTTTTTT. Translated, it gives CASSDSGLKNEKLFF. V gene TRBV18 combines with J gene TRBJ1-4; D possibly corresponds to TRBD1 (5 bases). Between the trimmed V and J ends, which lost 5 bases and 5 bases, there was a span of 15 bases. CDR3 length: 15 residues. Germline assignment: CDR1 KGHSH and CDR2 LQKENI.

The chain combines TRBV6-5 with TRBJ2-7; a possible D gene is TRBD2 (6 bases). The CDR3 is 15 amino acids. CDR1 is MNHEY, CDR2 SVGAGI, per germline. V was cut by 0 bases and J by 0 bases, with 9 bases left in between. CDR3 DNA sequence: TGTGCCAGCAGTTACTCGGAGGGTATCTCCTACGAGCAGTACTTC. Translating gives CASSYSEGISYEQYF.

The chain recombines TRBV5-1 with TRBJ1-5, with 7 bases identical to TRBD1. The J segment lost 3 bases and the V segment lost 4 bases, leaving 7 bases of the junction unmatched. CDR1 SGHRS and CDR2 YFSETQ come from the germline V gene. The CDR3 is made up of 15 amino acids. The CDR3 DNA follows: TGCGCCAGCAGCCCCGGGACAGTAATCAATCAGCCCCAGCATTTT. Amino acid sequence: CASSPGTVINQPQHF.

Note on this clone: Within the sample, other DNA sequences also encode this same CDR3. The genes are TRBV15 and TRBJ2-7, with a possible D match to TRBD1 (6 bases). CDR3 length: 13 amino acids. Germline CDR1 is LNHNV and CDR2 is YYDKDF (reference sequence). V shed 1 base and J shed 3 bases, with 7 bases lying between them. The CDR3 sequence: CATSRVDSYEQYF. CDR3 DNA sequence: TGTGCCACCAGCAGAGTGGACAGCTACGAGCAGTACTTC.

The chain has TRBV7-9 and TRBJ1-1; D uncertain. Per germline, CDR1 SEHNR and CDR2 FQNEAQ (reference sequence). With 8 bases removed from V and 0 bases from J, the gap between germline ends came to 13 bases. This CDR3 has 14 residues. CDR3 bases: TGTGCCAGCGGGCGGGGAATCGTGAACACTGAAGCTTTCTTT. It translates to CASGRGIVNTEAFF.

The rearrangement uses TRBV10-3 and TRBJ2-5, with TRBD1 matching 7 bases. Germline V gives CDR1 ENHRY, CDR2 SYGVKD. This CDR3 contains 12 residues. V lost 10 bases to trimming and J lost 3 bases; unmatched junction nucleotides: 5. The CDR3 is CATGTDKETQYF. The CDR3 DNA is TGTGCCACTGGGACAGACAAAGAGACCCAGTACTTC.

V gene TRBV3-1 (or the pseudogene TRBV3-2) combines with J gene TRBJ1-5; D is unclear. Trimming left V 4 bases short and J 4 bases short, with 8 bases between. Germline V gene lookup returns CDR1 LGHDT and CDR2 YNNKEL (reference sequence). The CDR3 is 13 amino acids. The CDR3 region is CASSRAVNQPQHF. DNA of the CDR3: TGTGCCAGCAGCCGGGCTGTGAATCAGCCCCAGCATTTT.

This chain joins TRBV18 and TRBJ1-5, with TRBD1 matching over 7 bases. The V and J ends lost 8 bases and 6 bases, in that order; junction bases with no gene match: 7. The CDR3 runs to 13 residues. Germline V gives CDR1 KGHSH, CDR2 LQKENI. In nucleotides, the CDR3 is TGTGCCAGCCGAGACAGGGATACTCAGCCCCAGCATTTT. Amino acid sequence: CASRDRDTQPQHF.

This rearrangement joins TRBV18 to TRBJ1-2; D perhaps matches TRBD1 (6 bases). V lost 6 bases to trimming and J lost 0 bases, with 17 bases between them. Germline CDR1 and CDR2: KGHSH and LQKENI. This CDR3 has 16 amino acids. CDR3 sequence (DNA): TGTGCCAGCTCCTTCCTCCGGGACACTCCTAACTATGGCTACACCTTC. Its protein product is CASSFLRDTPNYGYTF.

The rearrangement joins TRBV6-5 to TRBJ2-1; D is perhaps TRBD2 (5 bases). The V gene lost 0 bases and the J gene lost 7 bases, with 10 bases spanning the gap. This CDR3 comprises 14 residues. CDR1 is MNHEY, CDR2 SVGAGI, per germline. The CDR3 is CASSYSYRENEQFF. The CDR3 DNA follows: TGTGCCAGCAGTTACTCGTACCGGGAAAATGAGCAGTTCTTC.

For this clone: Other DNA sequences within the sample encode an identical CDR3. This chain uses TRBV28 with TRBJ2-2, with TRBD1 as a possible D gene (5 bases). With 2 bases removed from V and 0 bases from J, the gap between germline ends came to 7 bases. Germline CDR1 and CDR2: MDHEN and SYDVKM. The CDR3 loop spans 15 amino acids. Here the CDR3 reads CASSLGATNTGELFF. CDR3 coding DNA: TGTGCCAGCAGTTTAGGGGCGACGAACACCGGGGAGCTGTTTTTT.